The 26 T cell receptor beta chains reported below all come from one sample, sequenced in a study of T cells in women clearing cervical HPV infection. This table comes from immunoSEQ multiplex PCR, and its TCRdb copy is limited to in-frame clones, with some not included. The table for this sample gives about 21,000 clones. The sample taken for sequencing was blood buffy coat. The receptors derive from a woman between 18 and 75 years old with a cervical HPV16 infection that either progressed to CIN3+ or cleared (not recorded which).

About this clone: The read halts 3 residues ahead of the CDR3 end, with the missing end drawn from the germline J gene. V usage is TRBV7-9 and J usage is TRBJ2-1, with 7 bases that match TRBD1. The CDR3 has 15 residues. Germline V gene data show CDR1 as SEHNR and CDR2 as FQNEAQ (reference sequence). Trimming took 5 bases from V and 8 from J; bases not matched to a gene: 12. CDR3 bases read: TGTGCCAGCAGCCCCCGGGACAGACCAGGGGATGAG. It encodes CASSPRDRPGDE. The entire CDR3 protein is CASSPRDRPGDEQFF.

About this clone itself: The read finishes 3 residues shy of the CDR3 end, and the germline J gene is used to complete it. V is TRBV5-1 and J is TRBJ2-3; 8 positions match TRBD2. Per the germline V gene, CDR1 is SGHRS and CDR2 is YFSETQ. V gave up 1 base and J gave up 3 bases; unmatched junction bases: 13. CDR3 length: 18 residues. CDR3 DNA (partial): TGCGCCAGCAGCTTGCGGTCCCCAGGTGCGGGAGGTACAGATACG. Protein: CASSLRSPGAGGTDT. The whole CDR3 reads CASSLRSPGAGGTDTQYF.

Concerning this clone itself: The read ends 3 residues before the CDR3 terminus; that terminus is restored from the germline J gene. The chain employs TRBV20-1 and TRBJ2-3; D ambiguous. Germline lookup yields CDR1 DFQATT and CDR2 SNEGSKA (reference sequence). The CDR3 extends over 15 amino acids. Trimming stripped 0 bases from V and 0 bases from J, with 10 bases between. The CDR3 is CSARESQDSTDTQYF. The part of the CDR3 DNA that was read is TGCAGTGCTAGAGAGAGCCAGGATAGCACAGATACG.

Note on this clone: The sequenced fragment ends 3 residues before the CDR3 boundary, so the rest is inferred from the germline J gene. The chain joins TRBV27 to TRBJ1-1; D remains unclear. The CDR3 runs 14 residues. With 4 bases removed from V and 4 bases from J, the gap between germline ends came to 13 bases. CDR1 is MNHEY and CDR2 is SMNVEV in the germline V gene (reference sequence). The CDR3 here is CASSSRRDSTEAFF. The covered CDR3 bases are TGTGCCAGCAGTTCAAGGCGGGATTCCACTGAA.

The CDR3 loop is CASSRAGSYDYTF. Partial CDR3 DNA: TGTGCCAGTAGTAGGGCAGGCTCCTACGAC. The chain carries TRBV19 and TRBJ1-2, with D uncertain. The read halts 3 residues ahead of the CDR3 end, with the missing end drawn from the germline J gene. CDR1 and CDR2 (germline): LNHDA, SQIVND (reference sequence). The CDR3 totals 13 residues.

Details on this clone: The observed sequence ends 3 residues before the CDR3 terminus, with the missing tail filled in from the germline J gene. J is TRBJ1-1 and V is TRBV7-9, with 7 bases matching TRBD1. Per the germline V gene, CDR1 is SEHNR and CDR2 is FQNEAQ (reference sequence). The CDR3 totals 15 residues. The sequenced CDR3 bases are TGTGCCAGCAGCCATCTGACAGGGTCCCAAGAGACA. Its translation is CASSHLTGSQET. The CDR3 in full is CASSHLTGSQETAFF.

As to this clone: The read ends 3 residues early relative to the CDR3; the germline J gene fills the gap. The chain joins TRBV28 to TRBJ2-5; no definite D call. The germline V and J ends were trimmed by 5 bases and 5 bases, with 12 bases remaining between them. CDR1 is MDHEN and CDR2 is SYDVKM in the germline V gene. CDR3 length: 13 residues. The covered CDR3 bases are TGTGCCAGCAGTCTTCGCCCCCGGGAGACC. This sequence encodes CASSLRPRET. The entire CDR3 reads CASSLRPRETQYF.

On this clone: The read gets to within 3 residues of the CDR3 end, and the germline J gene fills in the rest. The chain recombines TRBV12-3 or TRBV12-4 with TRBJ2-2; 9 positions agree with TRBD2. The CDR3 sequence is 15 residues long. V gave up 6 bases and J gave up 7 bases; unmatched junction bases: 9. The CDR3 loop is CASRTPGLANGELFF. CDR3 bases read: TGTGCCAGCAGAACCCCGGGACTAGCAAACGGGGAG.

Points on this clone: The CDR3 end is not reached by the read, which stops 3 residues before it; the germline J gene fills it in. The chain links TRBV7-6 to TRBJ1-2; 7 positions agree with TRBD1. The CDR3 runs to 15 residues. CDR1 SGHVS and CDR2 FNYEAQ come from the germline V gene. The sequenced CDR3 bases are TGTGCCAGCAGCCCCCAGACGACAGGGCTAGGGGAC. It yields the protein CASSPQTTGLGD. The whole CDR3 protein is CASSPQTTGLGDYTF.

Turning to this clone: The CDR3 end lies 3 residues beyond the end of the read and is filled in from the germline J gene. The chain links TRBV11-2 to TRBJ2-1; 9 bases map to TRBD1. Trimming took 3 bases from V and 8 from J; bases not matched to a gene: 5. Germline V CDR1 and CDR2: SGHAT, FQNNGV. CDR3 length equals 14 residues. CDR3 in amino acids: CASSFGTGFDEQFF. The CDR3 DNA, read in part, is TGTGCCAGCAGCTTCGGGACAGGGTTCGATGAG. Full variable domain (missing parts from reference TRBV11-2 and TRBJ2-1): EAGVAQSPRYKIIEKRQSVAFWCNPISGHATLYWYQQILGQGPKLLIQFQNNGVVDDSQLPKDRFSAERLKGVDSTLKIQPAKLEDSAVYLCASSFGTGFDEQFFGPGTRLTVL.

The CDR3 DNA, read in part, is TGCGCCAGCAGCCCCACCGGGACAGGGGAAGAGACC. This translates into CASSPTGTGEET. The entire CDR3 sequence reads CASSPTGTGEETQYF. The chain joins TRBV5-1 to TRBJ2-5; 10 nucleotides line up with TRBD1. The read terminates 3 residues ahead of where the CDR3 ends, so the germline J gene completes it. This CDR3 contains 15 residues. CDR1 and CDR2 from the germline V gene are SGHRS and YFSETQ. J was trimmed by 3 bases and V by 4 bases; bases with no gene match: 6.

With respect to this clone: Read data end 3 residues before the CDR3 end; the end is taken from the germline J gene. The rearrangement uses TRBV6-4 and TRBJ2-1, with 8 nucleotides matching TRBD2. The trim removed 11 bases at V and 2 bases at J, leaving 5 bases unmatched. This CDR3 is built from 13 residues. Per germline, CDR1 MRHNA and CDR2 SNTAGT. The sequenced part of the CDR3 DNA is TGTGCCTCGGGCGGGAGGCCCTACAATGAG. It yields the protein CASGGRPYNE. The entire CDR3 is CASGGRPYNEQFF.

As concerns this clone: Read sequence stops 3 residues before the CDR3 end, and the germline J gene provides the missing end. The V gene is TRBV20-1, the J gene TRBJ1-2; D ambiguous. Germline V gene data show CDR1 as DFQATT and CDR2 as SNEGSKA (reference sequence). This CDR3 is built from 12 residues. V was clipped by 6 bases and J by 7 bases, with 15 bases between them. This CDR3 is CSARTGDLGYTF. Partial CDR3 DNA: TGCAGTGCCCGAACCGGGGATCTTGGC.

With regard to this clone: Read coverage stops 3 residues before the CDR3 terminus; the germline J gene supplies the remainder. The rearrangement uses TRBV20-1 and TRBJ2-3; 7 bases are a match to TRBD2. This CDR3 region has 14 residues. The germline gives CDR1 DFQATT, CDR2 SNEGSKA (reference sequence). The junction had 3 bases not matched to a gene; V was cut back by 1 base and J by 2 bases. The chain's CDR3 is CSARAGTNTDTQYF. CDR3 DNA (partial): TGCAGTGCTAGAGCCGGGACTAACACAGATACG.

In regard to this clone: The read finishes 3 residues shy of the CDR3 end, and the germline J gene is used to complete it. The V gene is TRBV7-9, the J gene TRBJ2-1; D remains unclear. CDR1 SEHNR and CDR2 FQNEAQ come from the germline V gene (reference sequence). The CDR3 is 15 amino acids. With 0 bases removed from V and 0 bases from J, the gap between germline ends came to 6 bases. Partial CDR3 DNA: TGTGCCAGCAGCTTAGCGGGCAGCTCCTACAATGAG. This gives the protein CASSLAGSSYNE. The CDR3, in full, reads CASSLAGSSYNEQFF.

With regard to this clone: The read stops 3 residues short of the end of the CDR3; the missing end is completed from the germline J gene. The V gene is TRBV7-9, the J gene TRBJ2-7; D might be TRBD1 (5 bases). CDR1 and CDR2 (germline): SEHNR, FQNEAQ (reference sequence). CDR3 length equals 15 residues. V gave up 6 bases and J gave up 3 bases, with 18 bases separating them. Partial CDR3 DNA: TGTGCCAGCAGTCATAACGGAATCAGGGACTACGAG. Translation gives CASSHNGIRDYE. The whole CDR3 protein reads CASSHNGIRDYEQYF.

As for this clone: The sequenced fragment ends 3 residues before the CDR3 boundary, so the rest is inferred from the germline J gene. The chain is built from TRBV7-8 and TRBJ2-1, with D tentatively TRBD1 (6 bases). The CDR3 spans 13 residues. Deletions cut 6 bases from V and 4 bases from J, with 10 bases between. Germline V gives CDR1 SGHVS, CDR2 FQNEAQ. Incomplete CDR3 DNA: TGTGCCAGCAGTCCAGGACAGTACAATGAG. Protein sequence: CASSPGQYNE. The whole CDR3 reads CASSPGQYNEQFF.

Concerning this clone: The read stops 3 residues short of the end of the CDR3; the missing end is completed from the germline J gene. This rearrangement joins TRBV4-2 to TRBJ2-7; the match to TRBD2 covers 8 bases. Trimming cost V 4 bases and J 2 bases; bases outside gene matches: 13. Per the germline V gene, CDR1 is LGHNA and CDR2 is YNFKEQ. This CDR3 spans 17 amino acids. Here the CDR3 reads CASSPNLGRGGPYEQYF. The sequenced part of the CDR3 DNA is TGTGCCAGCAGCCCGAACCTGGGACGGGGGGGTCCCTACGAG.

Remarks on this clone: The CDR3 goes on 3 residues after the read ends, and that part is filled in from the germline J gene. The chain employs TRBV18 and TRBJ1-2; the match to TRBD1 covers 7 bases. Germline CDR1 is KGHSH and CDR2 is LQKENI. The CDR3 has 14 residues. CDR3 amino acids: CASSPGQSSYDYTF. The part of the CDR3 DNA that was read is TGTGCCAGCTCACCGGGACAGAGCTCCTACGAC. Full variable domain (remainder filled in from reference TRBV18 and TRBJ1-2): NAGVMQNPRHLVRRRGQEARLRCSPMKGHSHVYWYRQLPEEGLKFMVYLQKENIIDESGMPKERFSAEFPKEGPSILRIQQVVRGDSAAYFCASSPGQSSYDYTFGSGTRLTVV.

With regard to this clone: The read terminates 3 residues before the CDR3 end, so the remaining end is supplied by the germline J gene. The chain employs TRBV2 and TRBJ1-1, with TRBD1 matching 10 bases. The CDR3 runs to 13 residues. V was pared by 6 bases and J by 4 bases, with 2 bases of the junction left unmatched. Germline V gene sequence: CDR1 SNHLY, CDR2 FYNNEI. CDR3 sequence reads: CASSGQGGTEAFF. Partial CDR3 DNA: TGTGCCAGCAGCGGACAGGGGGGCACTGAA.

To note about this clone: The sequence runs out 3 residues before the end of the CDR3; the remainder is reconstructed from the germline J gene. V gene TRBV20-1 combines with J gene TRBJ2-5, with D possibly matching TRBD2 (6 bases). This CDR3 is 15 amino acids long. V lost 1 base to trimming and J lost 5 bases, with 17 bases between them. CDR1 and CDR2 (germline): DFQATT, SNEGSKA (reference sequence). The CDR3 is CSARAVGTFYETQYF. CDR3 DNA (partial): TGCAGTGCTAGAGCGGTGGGGACTTTTTACGAGACC.

Turning to this clone: The read comes to an end 3 residues before the CDR3 does, leaving the germline J gene to fill in the end. The chain links TRBV14 to TRBJ1-2; 7 bases line up with TRBD1. Germline values: CDR1 SGHDN, CDR2 FVKESK. J gave up 4 bases and V 2 bases, and 7 bases lay outside the gene matches. This CDR3 has 15 amino acids. CDR3 bases read: TGTGCCAGCAGCCAATGGACAGGACCTCTCTATGGC. Its protein is CASSQWTGPLYG. The CDR3 in full is CASSQWTGPLYGYTF.

Points on this clone: From the germline J gene comes the end of the CDR3, since the read stops 3 residues before it. This chain uses TRBV10-3 with TRBJ1-1; tentatively, D is TRBD1 (5 bases). In germline, CDR1 is ENHRY, CDR2 SYGVKD. The CDR3 extends over 14 amino acids. Trimming took 4 bases from V and 6 from J, leaving 15 bases between them. CDR3 bases read: TGTGCCATCAGTGGTACGGGGGTGGTAGCTGAA. The encoded protein is CAISGTGVVAE. The whole CDR3 region reads CAISGTGVVAEAFF.

Details on this clone: The read ends 3 residues before the CDR3 terminus; that terminus is restored from the germline J gene. The chain combines TRBV5-1 with TRBJ1-4, with a weak D call TRBD1 (6 bases). Germline lookup yields CDR1 SGHRS and CDR2 YFSETQ. This CDR3 contains 15 residues. V dropped 2 bases and J dropped 5 bases, with 13 bases sitting between them. The CDR3 DNA, read in part, is TGCGCCAGCAGCTTCACAACAGGGAAGAATGAAAAA. Translated, it gives CASSFTTGKNEK. The whole CDR3 sequence is CASSFTTGKNEKLFF.

The CDR3 reads CASSTRLAPGLQETQYF. CDR3 DNA (partial): TGTGCCAGCAGCACTCGACTAGCGCCCGGTCTTCAAGAGACC. This chain uses TRBV7-7 with TRBJ2-5; TRBD2 matches at 8 bases. The missing CDR3 end, 3 residues past where the read stops, is filled in from the germline J gene. Germline values: CDR1 SSHAT, CDR2 FNYEAQ (reference sequence). V lost 5 bases to trimming and J lost 2 bases; unmatched junction nucleotides: 13. CDR3 length: 17 amino acids.

With regard to this clone: The observed sequence ends 3 residues before the CDR3 terminus, with the missing tail filled in from the germline J gene. The rearrangement joins TRBV14 to TRBJ2-5, with unresolved D. This CDR3 is 14 amino acids long. Trimming removed 0 bases from V and 1 base from J, with 6 bases in between. Germline values: CDR1 SGHDN, CDR2 FVKESK. The DNA read from the CDR3 is TGTGCCAGCAGCCAAGACAGAATCCAAGAGACC. This encodes CASSQDRIQET. The whole CDR3 is CASSQDRIQETQYF.